These T cell receptor beta chains were read from a single sample in a study of T cell responses to AZD1222 COVID-19 vaccine. Sequencing used immunoSEQ multiplex PCR; TCRdb keeps in-frame clones, though not all of them. The data contain about 150,000 clones, 90% to 95% of them singletons. The sequenced sample was peripheral blood, obtained on day 0 of AZD1222 vaccination. Source of these receptors: an adult in good health. Both conserved end residues are part of each CDR3. A D gene is named only where the DNA matches it firmly.

v_call	cdr3_length	d_call	j_call	cdr3_aa	cdr3_nt
TRBV5-1	17	TRBD2	TRBJ2-1	CASSYSGGAPSYNEQFF	TGCGCCAGCAGCTATAGCGGGGGGGCCCCCTCCTACAATGAGCAGTTCTTC
TRBV13	14	NA	TRBJ1-5	CASSFRGPNQPQHF	TGTGCCAGCAGCTTTAGGGGCCCCAATCAGCCCCAGCATTTT
TRBV2	15	NA	TRBJ2-1	CASRRTVTPNNEQFF	TGTGCCAGCAGGAGGACAGTCACTCCTAACAATGAGCAGTTCTTC
TRBV2	15	NA	TRBJ1-5	CASSVREASNQPQHF	TGTGCCAGCAGTGTGAGGGAGGCTAGCAATCAGCCCCAGCATTTT
TRBV5-3	17	NA	TRBJ1-2	CARSLRVNYGLNYGYTF	TGTGCCAGAAGCTTGCGCGTTAATTATGGCCTCAACTATGGCTACACCTTC
TRBV9	14	NA	TRBJ1-1	CASSVEGGGTEAFF	TGTGCCAGCAGCGTAGAGGGGGGAGGCACTGAAGCTTTCTTT
TRBV6-5	15	TRBD1	TRBJ1-2	CASRPYYQGDYGYTF	TGTGCCAGCAGGCCATATTATCAGGGGGACTATGGCTACACCTTC
TRBV5-1	17	TRBD2	TRBJ2-1	CASSHGPLAGTYNEQFF	TGCGCCAGCAGCCACGGCCCACTAGCGGGAACGTACAATGAGCAGTTCTTC
TRBV2	13	NA	TRBJ1-1	CASSENPGTEAFF	TGTGCCAGCAGCGAGAACCCGGGCACTGAAGCTTTCTTT
TRBV5-6	12	NA	TRBJ2-1	CASSLARNEQFF	TGTGCCAGCAGCTTGGCCCGGAATGAGCAGTTCTTC